The next 3 T cell receptor beta chains were all read from a single sample in a study of regulatory T cells in long-lasting Graves disease. Building of the TCR beta libraries involved iRepertoire HTBI primers and Arm-PCR of CDR3 regions. MiXCR, applied by TCRdb to the multiplex PCR reads, yields one record per CDR3 protein. The table includes roughly 450,000 distinct CDR3 sequences, about a quarter detected once. The time point here: persistent/refractory GD, antithyroid drugs over 5 years with positive TRAb. TCR sequences were obtained from RNA taken from PBMCs. The sequences come from peripheral blood mononuclear cells (PBMCs), collected when the disease was refractory, from a patient treated with antithyroid drugs. These receptors were collected from a female donor with Graves disease.

The V and J genes are TRBV2 and TRBJ2-7; D assignment may be TRBD1 or TRBD2 (5 bases each). The CDR3 extends over 13 amino acids. CDR1 is SNHLY, CDR2 FYNNEI, per germline. V was trimmed by 7 bases and J by 0 bases, leaving 10 bases between them. The CDR3 nucleotides read TGTGCCAGCATACTAGGGGTCTCCTACGAGCAGTACTTC. Translation gives CASILGVSYEQYF. Looking up the rest from reference TRBV2 and TRBJ2-7 gives the full variable domain: EPEVTQTPSHQVTQMGQEVILRCVPISNHLYFYWYRQILGQKVEFLVSFYNNEISEKSEIFDDQFSVERPDGSNFTLKIRSTKLEDSAMYFCASILGVSYEQYFGPGTRLTVT.

The table lists this clonotype with a few counts. This chain links TRBV19 with TRBJ2-7; unclear D gene. CDR3 length equals 15 residues. Deletions cut 7 bases from V and 6 bases from J, with 22 bases between. Germline V CDR1 and CDR2: LNHDA, SQIVND (reference sequence). Written as DNA, the CDR3 is TGTGCCAGTACGCCAGAATCTTGGGCCCCGGGCGAGCAGTACTTC. This encodes CASTPESWAPGEQYF.

This clonotype was counted only a few times. V gene TRBV20-1 combines with J gene TRBJ2-7; D may correspond to TRBD1 or TRBD2 (5 bases each). This CDR3 spans 15 amino acids. CDR1 and CDR2 (germline): DFQATT, SNEGSKA (reference sequence). Trimming took 2 bases from V and 3 from J, leaving 17 bases between them. CDR3 in amino acids: CSARLGVSPGYEQYF. The CDR3 nucleotides are TGCAGTGCTAGATTGGGGGTTTCCCCGGGCTACGAGCAGTACTTC.